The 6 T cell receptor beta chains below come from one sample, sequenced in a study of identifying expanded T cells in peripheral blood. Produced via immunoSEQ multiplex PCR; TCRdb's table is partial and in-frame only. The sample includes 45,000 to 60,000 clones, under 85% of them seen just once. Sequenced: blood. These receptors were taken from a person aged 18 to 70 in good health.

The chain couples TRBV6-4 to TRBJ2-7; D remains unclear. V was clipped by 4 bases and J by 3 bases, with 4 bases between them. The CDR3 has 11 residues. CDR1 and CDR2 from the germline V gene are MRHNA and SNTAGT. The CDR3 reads CASSVSYEQYV. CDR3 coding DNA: TGTGCCAGCAGTGTCAGCTACGAGCAGTACGTC.

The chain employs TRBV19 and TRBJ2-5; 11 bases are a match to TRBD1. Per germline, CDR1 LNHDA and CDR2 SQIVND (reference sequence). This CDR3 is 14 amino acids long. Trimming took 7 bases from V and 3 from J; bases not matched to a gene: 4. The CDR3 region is CASTRTGGEETQYF. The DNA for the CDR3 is TGTGCCAGTACTAGGACAGGGGGCGAAGAGACCCAGTACTTC. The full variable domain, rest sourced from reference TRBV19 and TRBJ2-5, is DGGITQSPKYLFRKEGQNVTLSCEQNLNHDAMYWYRQDPGQGLRLIYYSQIVNDFQKGDIAEGYSVSREKKESFPLTVTSAQKNPTAFYLCASTRTGGEETQYFGPGTRLLVL.

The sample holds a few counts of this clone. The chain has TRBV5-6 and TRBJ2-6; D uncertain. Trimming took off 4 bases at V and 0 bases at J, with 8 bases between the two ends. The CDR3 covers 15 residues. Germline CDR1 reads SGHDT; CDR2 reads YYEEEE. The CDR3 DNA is TGTGCCAGCAGCCGTGGTCCCTCTGGGGCCAACGTCCTGACTTTC. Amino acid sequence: CASSRGPSGANVLTF.

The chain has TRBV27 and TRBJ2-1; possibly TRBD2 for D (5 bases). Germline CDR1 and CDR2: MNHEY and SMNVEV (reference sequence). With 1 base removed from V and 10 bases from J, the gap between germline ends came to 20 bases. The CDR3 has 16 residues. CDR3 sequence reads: CASSLLRFGLAHEQFF. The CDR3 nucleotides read TGTGCCAGCAGTTTATTGAGGTTTGGGCTAGCTCACGAGCAGTTCTTC.

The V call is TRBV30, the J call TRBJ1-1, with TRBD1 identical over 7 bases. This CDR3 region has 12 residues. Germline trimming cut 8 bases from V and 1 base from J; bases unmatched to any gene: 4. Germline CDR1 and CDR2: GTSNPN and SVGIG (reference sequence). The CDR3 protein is CAGHRGNTEAFF. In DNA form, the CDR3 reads TGTGCCGGACACAGGGGGAACACTGAAGCTTTCTTT. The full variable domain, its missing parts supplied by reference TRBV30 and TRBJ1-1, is SQTIHQWPATLVQPVGSPLSLECTVEGTSNPNLYWYRQAAGRGLQLLFYSVGIGQISSEVPQNLSASRPQDRQFILSSKKLLLSDSGFYLCAGHRGNTEAFFGQGTRLTVV.

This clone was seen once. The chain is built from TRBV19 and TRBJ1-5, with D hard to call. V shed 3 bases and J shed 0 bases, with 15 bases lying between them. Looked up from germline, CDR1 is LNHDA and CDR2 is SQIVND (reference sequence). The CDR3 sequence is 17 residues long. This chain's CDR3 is CASSIFLGRISNQPQHF. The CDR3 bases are TGTGCCAGTAGTATTTTTCTCGGACGGATTAGCAATCAGCCCCAGCATTTT.